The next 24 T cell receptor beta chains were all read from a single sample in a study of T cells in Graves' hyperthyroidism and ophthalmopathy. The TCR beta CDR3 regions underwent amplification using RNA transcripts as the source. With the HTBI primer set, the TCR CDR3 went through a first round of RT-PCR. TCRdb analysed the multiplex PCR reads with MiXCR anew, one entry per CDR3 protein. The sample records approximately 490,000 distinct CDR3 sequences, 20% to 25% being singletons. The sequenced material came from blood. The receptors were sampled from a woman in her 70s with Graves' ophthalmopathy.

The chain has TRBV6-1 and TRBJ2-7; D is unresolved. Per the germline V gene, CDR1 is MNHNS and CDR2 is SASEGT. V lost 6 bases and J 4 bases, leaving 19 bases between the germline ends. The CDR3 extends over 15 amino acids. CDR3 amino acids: CASRPNPNSEYEQYF. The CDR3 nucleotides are TGTGCCAGCAGACCCAACCCAAACTCGGAGTACGAGCAGTACTTC.

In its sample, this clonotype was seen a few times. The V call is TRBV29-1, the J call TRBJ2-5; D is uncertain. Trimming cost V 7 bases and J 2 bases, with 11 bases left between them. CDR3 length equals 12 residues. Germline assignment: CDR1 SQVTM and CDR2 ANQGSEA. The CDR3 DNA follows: TGCAGCGGTGCGACTGTTCAAGAGACCCAGTACTTC. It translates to CSGATVQETQYF.

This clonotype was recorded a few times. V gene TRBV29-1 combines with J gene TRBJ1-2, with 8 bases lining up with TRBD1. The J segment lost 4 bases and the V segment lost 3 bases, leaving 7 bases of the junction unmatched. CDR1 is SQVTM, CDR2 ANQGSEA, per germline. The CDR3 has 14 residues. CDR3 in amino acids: CSVEGGQVIYGYTF. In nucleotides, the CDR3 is TGCAGCGTTGAGGGGGGACAGGTGATCTATGGCTACACCTTC.

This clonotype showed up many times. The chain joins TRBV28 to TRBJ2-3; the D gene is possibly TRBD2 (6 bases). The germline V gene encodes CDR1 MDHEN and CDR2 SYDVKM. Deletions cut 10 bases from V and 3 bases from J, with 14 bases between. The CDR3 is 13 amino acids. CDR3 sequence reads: CATTDGGTDTQYF. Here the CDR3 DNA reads TGTGCCACCACGGATGGGGGGACAGATACGCAGTATTTT.

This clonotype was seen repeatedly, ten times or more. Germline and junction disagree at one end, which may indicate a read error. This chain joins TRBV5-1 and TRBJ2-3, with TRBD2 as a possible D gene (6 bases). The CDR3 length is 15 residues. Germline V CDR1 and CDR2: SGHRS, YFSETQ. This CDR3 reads CASSLEAGGTDTQYF. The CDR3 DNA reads TGTGCCAGCAGCTTAGAAGCGGGTGGGACAGATACGCAGTATTTT. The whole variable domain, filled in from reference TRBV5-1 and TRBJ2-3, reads KAGVTQTPRYLIKTRGQQVTLSCSPISGHRSVSWYQQTPGQGLQFLFEYFSETQRNKGNFPGRFSGRQFSNSRSEMNVSTLELGDSALYLCASSLEAGGTDTQYFGPGTRLTVL.

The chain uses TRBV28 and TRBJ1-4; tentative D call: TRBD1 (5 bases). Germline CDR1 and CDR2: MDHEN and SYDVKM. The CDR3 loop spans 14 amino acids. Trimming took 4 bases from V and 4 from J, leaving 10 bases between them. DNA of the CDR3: TGTGCCAGCAGTTATTCAGGGAATAATGAAAAACTGTTTTTT. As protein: CASSYSGNNEKLFF.

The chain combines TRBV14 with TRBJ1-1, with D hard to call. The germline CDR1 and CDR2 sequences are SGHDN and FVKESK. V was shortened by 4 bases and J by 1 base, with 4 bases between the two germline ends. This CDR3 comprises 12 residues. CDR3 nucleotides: TGTGCCAGCAGCCCGGAGAACACTGAAGCTTTCTTT. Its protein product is CASSPENTEAFF.

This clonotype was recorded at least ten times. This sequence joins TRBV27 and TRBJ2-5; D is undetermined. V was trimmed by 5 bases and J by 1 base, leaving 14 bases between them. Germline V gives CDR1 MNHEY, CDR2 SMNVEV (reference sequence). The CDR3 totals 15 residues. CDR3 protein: CASSPTRSPQETQYF. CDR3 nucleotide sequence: TGTGCCAGCAGTCCGACCCGATCACCCCAAGAGACCCAGTACTTC.

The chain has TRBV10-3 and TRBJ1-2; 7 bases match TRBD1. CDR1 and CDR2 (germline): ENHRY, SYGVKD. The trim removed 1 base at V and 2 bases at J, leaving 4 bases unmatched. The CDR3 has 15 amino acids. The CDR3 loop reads CAISEFLTGNYGYTF. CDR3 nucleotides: TGTGCCATCAGTGAGTTCCTGACAGGGAACTATGGCTACACCTTC.

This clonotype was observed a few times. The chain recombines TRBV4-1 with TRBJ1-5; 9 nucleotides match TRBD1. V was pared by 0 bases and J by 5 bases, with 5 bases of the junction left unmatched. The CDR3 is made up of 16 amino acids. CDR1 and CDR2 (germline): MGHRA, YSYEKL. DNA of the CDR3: TGCGCCAGCAGCCAAGATATTTGGACAGGGGATCAGCCCCAGCATTTT. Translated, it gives CASSQDIWTGDQPQHF.

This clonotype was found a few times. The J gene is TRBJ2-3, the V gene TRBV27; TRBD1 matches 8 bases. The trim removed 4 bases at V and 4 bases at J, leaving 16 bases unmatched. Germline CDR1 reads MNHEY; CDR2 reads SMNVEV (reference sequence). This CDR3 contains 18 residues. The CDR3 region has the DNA TGTGCCAGCAGTTCCCATAGCGCAGGGGGCGCGTTATCAGATACGCAGTATTTT. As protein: CASSSHSAGGALSDTQYF.

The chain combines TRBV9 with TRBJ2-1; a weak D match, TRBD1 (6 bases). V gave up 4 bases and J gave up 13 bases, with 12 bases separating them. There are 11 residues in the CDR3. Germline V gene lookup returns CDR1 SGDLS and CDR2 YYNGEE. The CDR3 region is CASSTPGQQFF. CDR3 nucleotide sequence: TGTGCCAGCAGCACACCGGGACAACAGTTCTTC.

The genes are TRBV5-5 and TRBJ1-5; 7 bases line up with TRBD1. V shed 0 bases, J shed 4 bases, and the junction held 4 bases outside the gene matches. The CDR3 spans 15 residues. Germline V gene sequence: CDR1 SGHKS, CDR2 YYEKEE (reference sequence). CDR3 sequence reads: CASSLVTGVNQPQHF. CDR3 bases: TGTGCCAGCAGCTTGGTCACAGGGGTAAATCAGCCCCAGCATTTT.

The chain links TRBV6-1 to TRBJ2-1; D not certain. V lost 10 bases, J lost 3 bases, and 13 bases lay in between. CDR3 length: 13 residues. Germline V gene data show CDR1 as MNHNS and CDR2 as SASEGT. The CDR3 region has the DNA TGTGCCACCGCGACCGGACGCTACAATGAGCAGTTCTTC. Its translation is CATATGRYNEQFF.

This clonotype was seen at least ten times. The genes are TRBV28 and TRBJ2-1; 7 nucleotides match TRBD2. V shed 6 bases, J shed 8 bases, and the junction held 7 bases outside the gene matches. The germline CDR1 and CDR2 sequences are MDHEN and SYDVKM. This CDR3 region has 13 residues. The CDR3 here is CASSPGRADEQFF. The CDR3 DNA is TGTGCCAGCAGCCCGGGGAGGGCGGATGAGCAGTTCTTC.

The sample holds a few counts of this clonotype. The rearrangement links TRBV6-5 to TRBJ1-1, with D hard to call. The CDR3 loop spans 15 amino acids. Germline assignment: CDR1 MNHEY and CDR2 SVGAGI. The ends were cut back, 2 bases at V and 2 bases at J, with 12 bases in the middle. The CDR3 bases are TGTGCCAGCAGTTACCTTTTCGAGGAAAACACTGAAGCTTTCTTT. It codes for CASSYLFEENTEAFF.

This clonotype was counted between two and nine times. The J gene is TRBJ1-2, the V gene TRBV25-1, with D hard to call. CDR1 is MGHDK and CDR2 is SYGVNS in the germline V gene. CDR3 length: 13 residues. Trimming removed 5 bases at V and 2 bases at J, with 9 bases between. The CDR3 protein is CASSTAGNYGYTF. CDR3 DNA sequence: TGTGCCAGCAGTACTGCGGGGAACTATGGCTACACCTTC.

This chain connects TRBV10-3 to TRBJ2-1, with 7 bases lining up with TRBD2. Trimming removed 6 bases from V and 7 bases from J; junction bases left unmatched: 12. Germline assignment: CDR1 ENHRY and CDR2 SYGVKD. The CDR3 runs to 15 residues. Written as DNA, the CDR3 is TGTGCCATCAGCCAGTTGGGGGAGGGTTTAAATGAGCAGTTCTTC. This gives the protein CAISQLGEGLNEQFF.

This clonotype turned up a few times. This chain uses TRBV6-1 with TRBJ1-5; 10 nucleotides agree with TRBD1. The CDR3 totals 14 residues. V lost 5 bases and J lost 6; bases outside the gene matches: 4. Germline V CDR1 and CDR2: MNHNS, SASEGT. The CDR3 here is CASSPRDRGQPQHF. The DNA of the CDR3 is TGTGCCAGCAGTCCCCGGGACAGGGGTCAGCCCCAGCATTTT.

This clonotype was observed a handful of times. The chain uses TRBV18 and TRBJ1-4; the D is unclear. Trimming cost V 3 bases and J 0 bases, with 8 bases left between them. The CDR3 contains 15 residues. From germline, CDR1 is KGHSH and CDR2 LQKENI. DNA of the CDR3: TGTGCCAGCTCACCTCTGAGGACAACTAATGAAAAACTGTTTTTT. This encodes CASSPLRTTNEKLFF.

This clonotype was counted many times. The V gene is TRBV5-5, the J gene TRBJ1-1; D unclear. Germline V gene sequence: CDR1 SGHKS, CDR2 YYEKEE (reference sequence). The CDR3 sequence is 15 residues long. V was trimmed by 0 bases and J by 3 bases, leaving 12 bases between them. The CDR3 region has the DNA TGTGCCAGCAGCTTGGCCGGGCAGTACTACACTGAAGCTTTCTTT. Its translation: CASSLAGQYYTEAFF.

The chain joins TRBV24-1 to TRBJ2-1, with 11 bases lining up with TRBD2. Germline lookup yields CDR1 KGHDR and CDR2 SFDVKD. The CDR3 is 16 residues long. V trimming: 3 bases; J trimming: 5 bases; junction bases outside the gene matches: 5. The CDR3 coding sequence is TGTGCCACCAGTGATCCCGGACTAGCGGGTAACAATGAGCAGTTCTTC. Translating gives CATSDPGLAGNNEQFF.

CDR3 nucleotide sequence: TGTGCCAGCAGCTTAGCGGAGCTGTACACCGGGGAGCTGTTTTTT. Translation gives CASSLAELYTGELFF. The rearrangement uses TRBV11-2 and TRBJ2-2; D gene uncertain. Deletions cut 1 base from V and 3 bases from J, with 9 bases between. Germline V lookup: CDR1 SGHAT, CDR2 FQNNGV. This CDR3 is 15 amino acids long.

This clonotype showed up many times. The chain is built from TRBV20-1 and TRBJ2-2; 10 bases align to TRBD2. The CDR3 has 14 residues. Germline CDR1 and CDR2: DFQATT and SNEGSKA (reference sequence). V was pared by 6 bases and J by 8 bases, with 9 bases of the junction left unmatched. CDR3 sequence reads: CSAASGSRAGELFF. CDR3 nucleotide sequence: TGCAGTGCGGCTAGCGGGAGTAGGGCGGGGGAGCTGTTTTTT.